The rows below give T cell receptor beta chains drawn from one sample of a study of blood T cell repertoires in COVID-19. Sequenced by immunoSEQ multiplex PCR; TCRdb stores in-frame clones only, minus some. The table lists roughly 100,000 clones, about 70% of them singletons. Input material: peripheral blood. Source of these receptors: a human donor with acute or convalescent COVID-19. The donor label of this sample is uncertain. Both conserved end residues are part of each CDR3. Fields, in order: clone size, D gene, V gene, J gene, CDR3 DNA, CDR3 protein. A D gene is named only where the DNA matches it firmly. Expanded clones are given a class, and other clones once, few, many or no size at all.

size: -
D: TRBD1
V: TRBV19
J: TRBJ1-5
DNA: TGTGCCAGTAGTTCACGTCCGGGACAGGGTTCTCGTCAGCCCCAGCATTTT
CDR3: CASSSRPGQGSRQPQHF

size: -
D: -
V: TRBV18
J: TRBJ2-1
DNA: TGTGCCAGCTCACCACGGCAGGGGAATGAGCAGTTCTTC
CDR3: CASSPRQGNEQFF

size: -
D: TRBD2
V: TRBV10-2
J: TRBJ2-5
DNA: TGCGCCAGCAGTGATGCAGCGGGGGTGGAGACCCAGTACTTC
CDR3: CASSDAAGVETQYF

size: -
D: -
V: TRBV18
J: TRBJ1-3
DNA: TGTGCCAGCTCACCAAGTGGAGGGCTCGACTCTGGAAACACCATATATTTT
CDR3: CASSPSGGLDSGNTIYF

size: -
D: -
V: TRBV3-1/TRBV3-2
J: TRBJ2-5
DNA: TGTGCCAGCAGCGCGGGAGAGACCCAGTACTTC
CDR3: CASSAGETQYF

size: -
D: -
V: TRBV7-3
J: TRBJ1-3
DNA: TGTGCCAGCAGCTTAACTGGGGGCGCTGGGAACACCATATATTTT
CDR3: CASSLTGGAGNTIYF

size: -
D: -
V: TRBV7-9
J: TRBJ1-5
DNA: TGTGCCAGCAGCTCCGGTGGAGGCCAGCCCCAGCATTTT
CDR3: CASSSGGGQPQHF

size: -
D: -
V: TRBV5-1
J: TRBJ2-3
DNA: TGCGCCAGCGGAGGGGGCCGGAGTAGAACAGATACGCAGTATTTT
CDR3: CASGGGRSRTDTQYF

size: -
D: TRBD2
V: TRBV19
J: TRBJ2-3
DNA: TGTGCCAGCACCGGGGGGGGGATGGGCACAGATACGCAGTATTTT
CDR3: CASTGGGMGTDTQYF

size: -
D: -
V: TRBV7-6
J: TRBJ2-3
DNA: TGTGCCAGCAGCTTAACGGGGGGCGTCCCCACAGATACGCAGTATTTT
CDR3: CASSLTGGVPTDTQYF

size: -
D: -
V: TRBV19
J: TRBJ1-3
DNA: TGTGCCAGTAGTTCCTTAGCCTCTGGAAACACCATATATTTT
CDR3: CASSSLASGNTIYF

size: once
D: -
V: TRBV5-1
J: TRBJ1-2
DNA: TGCGCCAGCAGCTTGGAGACTGCCCTTAATGGCTACACCTTC
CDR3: CASSLETALNGYTF

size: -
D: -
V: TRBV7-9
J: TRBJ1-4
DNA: TGTGCCAGTAGCGAGGACAGTGGCAGGGGTGAAAAACTGTTTTTT
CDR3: CASSEDSGRGEKLFF

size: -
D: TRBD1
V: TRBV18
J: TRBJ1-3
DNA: TGTGCCAGCTCACCATCGGCGACAGGGGGCCAGGGCTCTGGAAACACCATATATTTT
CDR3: CASSPSATGGQGSGNTIYF

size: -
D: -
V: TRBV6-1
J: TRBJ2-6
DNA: TGTGCCAGCAGTGACAGGGGCTTAGGCTCTGGGGCCAACGTCCTGACTTTC
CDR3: CASSDRGLGSGANVLTF

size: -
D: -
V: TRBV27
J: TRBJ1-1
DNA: TGTGCCAGCAGTTTATCGATCTCGGGGAACACTGAAGCTTTCTTT
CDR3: CASSLSISGNTEAFF

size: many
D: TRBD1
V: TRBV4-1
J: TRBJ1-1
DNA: TGCGCCAGCAGGACAGGGTTGAACACTGAAGCTTTCTTT
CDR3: CASRTGLNTEAFF

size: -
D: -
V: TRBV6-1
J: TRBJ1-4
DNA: TGTGCCAGCAGTGACTTTATTGGGCAGCCCAAGGAAAAACTGTTTTTT
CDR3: CASSDFIGQPKEKLFF

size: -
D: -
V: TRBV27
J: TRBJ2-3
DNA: TGTGCCAGCAGTCAGTCCTTCAGCACAGATACGCAGTATTTT
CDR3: CASSQSFSTDTQYF

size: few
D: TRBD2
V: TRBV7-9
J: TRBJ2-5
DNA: TGTGCCAGCAGCCGGACAAGGAGCGGGGGGTACCAAGAGACCCAGTACTTC
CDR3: CASSRTRSGGYQETQYF

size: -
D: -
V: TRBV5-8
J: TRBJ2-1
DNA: TGTGCCAGCAGCTTGGGAAGGGGGAGCTCCTACAATGAGCAGTTCTTC
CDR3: CASSLGRGSSYNEQFF

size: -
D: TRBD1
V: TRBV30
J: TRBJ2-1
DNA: TGTGCCTGGAATTCAAAGGGGGCGCGCTACAATGAGCAGTTCTTC
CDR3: CAWNSKGARYNEQFF

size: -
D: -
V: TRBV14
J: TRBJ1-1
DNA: TGTGCCAGCAGCCTGCCGGGGAACAGCAAAGCTTTCTTT
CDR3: CASSLPGNSKAFF

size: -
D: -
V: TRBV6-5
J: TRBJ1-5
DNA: TGTGCCAGCAGCCCCTCTGGGGGAGGGAATCAGCCCCAGCATTTT
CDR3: CASSPSGGGNQPQHF

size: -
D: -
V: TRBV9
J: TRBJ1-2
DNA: TGTGCCAGCAGGGGGGGCTATGGCTACACCTTC
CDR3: CASRGGYGYTF

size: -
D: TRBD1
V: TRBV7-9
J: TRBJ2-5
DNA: TGTGCCAGCAGCCCCACGACAGGGGGGGAGACCCAGTACTTC
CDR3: CASSPTTGGETQYF

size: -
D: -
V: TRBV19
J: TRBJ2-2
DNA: TGTGCCAGTAGTATTCTCCCCCACAGGGTTTGGAACACCGGGGAGCTGTTTTTT
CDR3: CASSILPHRVWNTGELFF

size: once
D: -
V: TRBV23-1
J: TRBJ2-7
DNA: TGCGCCAGCAGTCTGTCGGGAATCTACGAGCAGTACTTC
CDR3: CASSLSGIYEQYF

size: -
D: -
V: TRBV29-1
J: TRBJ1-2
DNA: TGCAGCGCGATCGGGGGGGGTCAATATGGCTACACCTTC
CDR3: CSAIGGGQYGYTF

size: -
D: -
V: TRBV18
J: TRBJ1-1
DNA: TGTGCCAGCTCACCAAGGTTAGGAACAGGCCTGAACACTGAAGCTTTCTTT
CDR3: CASSPRLGTGLNTEAFF

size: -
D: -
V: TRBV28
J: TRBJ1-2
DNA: TGTGCCAGCAGACTGGGGGGACGGGACTATGGCTACACCTTC
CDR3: CASRLGGRDYGYTF

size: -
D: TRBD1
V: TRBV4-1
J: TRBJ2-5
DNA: TGCGCCAGCAGCCACGGAGCATCACAGGGGGTAGGAGAGACCCAGTACTTC
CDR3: CASSHGASQGVGETQYF

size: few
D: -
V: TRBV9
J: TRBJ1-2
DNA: TGTGCCAGCAAAGGACTCTATGGCTACACCTTC
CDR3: CASKGLYGYTF

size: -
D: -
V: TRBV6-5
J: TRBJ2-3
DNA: TGTGCCAGCAGTTACTCGAGGGAGGGGGTTGGGGCGCAGTATTTT
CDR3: CASSYSREGVGAQYF

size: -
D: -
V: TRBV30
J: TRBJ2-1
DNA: TGTGCCCGGAGCAGGCGGGGCTCCTACAATGAGCAGTTCTTC
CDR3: CARSRRGSYNEQFF

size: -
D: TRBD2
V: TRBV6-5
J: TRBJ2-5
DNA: TGTGCCAGCAGTTACTACACTAGCGGACAAGAGACCCAGTACTTC
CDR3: CASSYYTSGQETQYF